One sample yielded the 31 T cell receptor beta chains listed below, sequenced in a study of blood T cell repertoires in COVID-19. Clones were read by immunoSEQ multiplex PCR, and TCRdb kept only the in-frame ones, dropping some. Among fewer than 250,000 clones listed, over 70% were seen once. The sequenced sample consisted of peripheral blood. The receptors come from a woman aged 45-65 years with acute or convalescent COVID-19.

This rearrangement joins TRBV5-1 to TRBJ1-6, with 7 nucleotides matching TRBD1. This CDR3 is built from 18 residues. Germline-derived CDR1 and CDR2 are SGHRS and YFSETQ. V lost 4 bases and J lost 3; bases outside the gene matches: 13. The CDR3, as DNA: TGCGCCAGCAGCCCGAGTACCCGACAGGGTGTCTATAATTCACCCCTCCACTTT. Its translation is CASSPSTRQGVYNSPLHF.

This sequence joins TRBV7-3 and TRBJ2-7; 9 bases agree with TRBD1. Germline V gives CDR1 SGHTA, CDR2 FQGTGA. The CDR3 is 13 residues long. The junction had 6 bases not matched to a gene; V was cut back by 5 bases and J by 7 bases. This chain's CDR3 is CASSRGQGREQYF. The CDR3 DNA is TGTGCCAGCAGCCGAGGACAGGGGAGGGAGCAGTACTTC.

J is TRBJ1-5 and V is TRBV19; a weak D match, TRBD1 (5 bases). The germline V gene encodes CDR1 LNHDA and CDR2 SQIVND (reference sequence). CDR3 size: 14 residues. V gave up 0 bases and J gave up 5 bases, with 8 bases separating them. In DNA, the CDR3 is TGTGCCAGTAGTATAGACAGGGAGGATCAGCCCCAGCATTTT. This codes for CASSIDREDQPQHF.

Here the CDR3 DNA reads TGTGCCAGCATCGAAGGGGTAGTCAATCAGCCCCAGCATTTT. It is translated as CASIEGVVNQPQHF. The chain links TRBV6-5 to TRBJ1-5, with a tentative D call TRBD1 (5 bases). Germline V gene lookup returns CDR1 MNHEY and CDR2 SVGAGI. V gave up 7 bases and J gave up 3 bases, with 13 bases separating them. The CDR3 covers 14 residues.

The chain carries TRBV5-1 and TRBJ2-1; 7 bases line up with TRBD2. Germline V gene lookup returns CDR1 SGHRS and CDR2 YFSETQ. V was pared by 3 bases and J by 5 bases, with 11 bases of the junction left unmatched. The CDR3 is made up of 16 amino acids. The CDR3 sequence is CASSSPLAGVHNEQFF. CDR3 bases: TGCGCCAGCAGCTCCCCCTTGGCGGGAGTCCACAATGAGCAGTTCTTC. Supplemented by reference TRBV5-1 and TRBJ2-1, the full variable domain reads KAGVTQTPRYLIKTRGQQVTLSCSPISGHRSVSWYQQTPGQGLQFLFEYFSETQRNKGNFPGRFSGRQFSNSRSEMNVSTLELGDSALYLCASSSPLAGVHNEQFFGPGTRLTVL.

On this clone: The conserved phenylalanine or tryptophan normally closing the CDR3 is absent here, so this likely arose from a read error. No DNA is shown, since the ends of the CDR3 on it are uncertain; the CDR3 is the one TCRdb lists. V usage is TRBV24-1 and J usage is TRBJ2-7; TRBD1 was called by the table and not checked on the DNA. The CDR3 is made up of 12 amino acids, end residues included. From germline, CDR1 is KGHDR and CDR2 SFDVKD. CDR3 protein: CATSDLWGNRGI.

This rearrangement joins TRBV28 to TRBJ1-1, with TRBD1 as a possible D gene (5 bases). The CDR3 consists of 12 residues. The germline V gene has CDR1 MDHEN and CDR2 SYDVKM. V was clipped by 5 bases and J by 11 bases, with 15 bases between them. This chain's CDR3 is CASSPWGLEAFF. In DNA form, the CDR3 reads TGTGCCAGCAGTCCCTGGGGACTAGAGGCTTTCTTT.

This clone was observed a few times. The chain has TRBV30 and TRBJ1-6; D is unclear. This CDR3 is built from 15 residues. V shed 4 bases and J shed 0 bases, with 10 bases lying between them. Per the germline V gene, CDR1 is GTSNPN and CDR2 is SVGIG (reference sequence). CDR3 in amino acids: CAWNGGFSYNSPLHF. CDR3 sequence (DNA): TGTGCCTGGAATGGAGGGTTCTCCTATAATTCACCCCTCCACTTT.

The V and J genes are TRBV7-9 and TRBJ2-6, with D possibly matching TRBD2 (5 bases). CDR1 and CDR2 from the germline V gene are SEHNR and FQNEAQ (reference sequence). Trimming left V 1 base short and J 2 bases short, with 6 bases between. The CDR3 loop spans 15 amino acids. CDR3 in DNA: TGTGCCAGCAGCTTAGAGGAGGCTGGGGCCAACGTCCTGACTTTC. It encodes CASSLEEAGANVLTF.

The V and J genes are TRBV3-1 (or the pseudogene TRBV3-2) and TRBJ2-5; a possible D gene is TRBD1 (8 bases). CDR3 length: 17 amino acids. Between the trimmed V and J ends, which lost 4 bases and 5 bases, there was a span of 23 bases. The germline V gene encodes CDR1 LGHDT and CDR2 YNNKEL (reference sequence). CDR3 nucleotides: TGTGCCAGCAGCCGGGGGGCCGGGACAGGACTAGGGGAGACCCAGTACTTC. It translates to CASSRGAGTGLGETQYF.

The DNA of the CDR3 is TGTGCCGGGGGAGGGGGAGATACGCAGTATTTT. Amino acid sequence: CAGGGGDTQYF. V gene TRBV6-5 combines with J gene TRBJ2-3, with a possible D match to TRBD2 (7 bases). The V end lost 11 bases, the J end lost 5 bases, and 11 bases lay between the germline ends. CDR3 length: 11 residues. Germline V gives CDR1 MNHEY, CDR2 SVGAGI.

The chain recombines TRBV10-2 with TRBJ2-3, with D possibly being TRBD2 (5 bases). V was cut by 4 bases and J by 3 bases, with 17 bases left in between. The CDR3 loop spans 16 amino acids. Germline CDR1 WSHSY, CDR2 SAAADI. The DNA for the CDR3 is TGCGCCAGCAGTGGTCCGGGAAGCCTAGTTACAGATACGCAGTATTTT. Protein product: CASSGPGSLVTDTQYF.

The chain uses TRBV5-6 and TRBJ2-1; D may be TRBD2 (5 bases). The germline V and J ends were trimmed by 4 bases and 3 bases, with 8 bases remaining between them. Per germline, CDR1 SGHDT and CDR2 YYEEEE. The CDR3 has 13 amino acids. The CDR3 reads CASSPDFYNEQFF. DNA of the CDR3: TGTGCCAGCAGCCCGGACTTCTACAATGAGCAGTTCTTC.

The J gene is TRBJ2-3, the V gene TRBV24-1, with 8 bases matching TRBD1. Trimming removed 0 bases from V and 5 bases from J; junction bases left unmatched: 6. Germline CDR1 and CDR2: KGHDR and SFDVKD. There are 16 residues in the CDR3. The CDR3 protein is CATSDLPQGGGDTQYF. The CDR3, as DNA: TGTGCCACCAGTGATTTGCCACAGGGGGGAGGAGATACGCAGTATTTT.

The chain is built from TRBV11-2 and TRBJ2-2, with TRBD2 identical over 9 bases. CDR3 length equals 14 residues. The germline V gene has CDR1 SGHAT and CDR2 FQNNGV. Germline trimming cut 5 bases from V and 6 bases from J; bases unmatched to any gene: 4. For the CDR3, the DNA is TGTGCCAGCAGCCCACGGACTAGCGCCGGGGAGCTGTTTTTT. It is translated as CASSPRTSAGELFF. The full variable domain, rest sourced from reference TRBV11-2 and TRBJ2-2, is EAGVAQSPRYKIIEKRQSVAFWCNPISGHATLYWYQQILGQGPKLLIQFQNNGVVDDSQLPKDRFSAERLKGVDSTLKIQPAKLEDSAVYLCASSPRTSAGELFFGEGSRLTVL.

The chain links TRBV7-3 to TRBJ2-5, with TRBD1 matching 7 bases. Losses at the gene ends were 3 bases for V and 4 bases for J; bases not matched to a gene: 8. This CDR3 has 15 amino acids. Germline assignment: CDR1 SGHTA and CDR2 FQGTGA. The CDR3 DNA sequence: TGTGCCAGCAGCTTTACCGGGACAGAAGGAGAGACCCAGTACTTC. The encoded protein is CASSFTGTEGETQYF. The complete variable domain, with remaining parts taken from reference TRBV7-3 and TRBJ2-5, reads GAGVSQTPSNKVTEKGKYVELRCDPISGHTALYWYRQSLGQGPEFLIYFQGTGAADDSGLPNDRFFAVRPEGSVSTLKIQRTERGDSAVYLCASSFTGTEGETQYFGPGTRLLVL.

This chain links TRBV5-1 with TRBJ2-1; TRBD2 might be the D (6 bases). The CDR3 is 14 amino acids. Germline values: CDR1 SGHRS, CDR2 YFSETQ. The V gene lost 0 bases and the J gene lost 5 bases, with 9 bases spanning the gap. CDR3: CASSLGAGNNEQFF. CDR3 nucleotide sequence: TGCGCCAGCAGCTTGGGGGCGGGAAACAATGAGCAGTTCTTC.

The V gene is TRBV19, the J gene TRBJ1-5; 11 nucleotides match TRBD1. This CDR3 comprises 15 residues. With 2 bases clipped from V and 7 bases from J, the junction kept 4 bases outside the gene matches. CDR1 LNHDA and CDR2 SQIVND come from the germline V gene (reference sequence). The CDR3 nucleotides read TGTGCCAGTAGTATACAGGACAGGGGGCGGCAGCCCCAGCATTTT. Translating it yields CASSIQDRGRQPQHF.

The chain joins TRBV5-4 to TRBJ2-7, with 7 bases fitting TRBD2. The CDR3 covers 14 residues. Germline V lookup: CDR1 SGHNT, CDR2 YYREEE (reference sequence). V was pared by 7 bases and J by 3 bases, with 10 bases of the junction left unmatched. The CDR3 protein is CASGGGRESYEQYF. As DNA, the CDR3 is TGTGCCAGCGGCGGGGGTCGGGAGAGCTACGAGCAGTACTTC.

The rearrangement uses TRBV3-1 (or the pseudogene TRBV3-2) and TRBJ2-5, with TRBD2 matching 9 bases. This CDR3 region has 15 residues. Germline CDR1 LGHDT, CDR2 YNNKEL (reference sequence). V was pared by 5 bases and J by 5 bases, with 9 bases of the junction left unmatched. The CDR3 sequence: CASSSHLAGRETQYF. The CDR3 bases are TGTGCCAGCAGCTCGCACCTAGCGGGAAGGGAGACCCAGTACTTC.

This sequence joins TRBV7-2 and TRBJ1-3; no clear D. The V end was cut by 4 bases, the J end by 6 bases, with 10 bases between. The CDR3 has 13 amino acids. The germline V gene has CDR1 SGHTA and CDR2 FQGNSA. The CDR3 nucleotides read TGTGCCAGCAGCTCGGCGGGAAAAAACACCATATATTTT. It encodes CASSSAGKNTIYF.

As DNA, the CDR3 is TGCAGCGTTGACCTGACAGGGTCTGTTGGAAACACCATATATTTT. This sequence encodes CSVDLTGSVGNTIYF. V is TRBV29-1 and J is TRBJ1-3; 7 nucleotides line up with TRBD1. CDR1 SQVTM and CDR2 ANQGSEA come from the germline V gene. This CDR3 contains 15 residues. V dropped 3 bases and J dropped 3; count of bases not matched to a gene: 8.

CDR3 region: CATKQANTGELFF. The CDR3 DNA sequence: TGTGCCACCAAGCAGGCGAACACCGGGGAGCTGTTTTTT. V is TRBV24-1 and J is TRBJ2-2; D gene unclear. Germline CDR1 is KGHDR and CDR2 is SFDVKD. The CDR3 runs to 13 residues. The V end was cut by 8 bases, the J end by 0 bases, with 6 bases between.

The chain couples TRBV4-2 to TRBJ2-6, with a weak D call TRBD2 (7 bases). The V end was cut by 1 base, the J end by 3 bases, with 13 bases between. The CDR3 has 17 amino acids. Germline V gene data show CDR1 as LGHNA and CDR2 as YNFKEQ. The CDR3 region has the DNA TGTGCCAGCAGCCAAGCTCAGGGAGGGGGTGGGGCCAACGTCCTGACTTTC. Translated: CASSQAQGGGGANVLTF.

This chain joins TRBV24-1 and TRBJ2-2, with 7 positions matching TRBD1. CDR1 KGHDR and CDR2 SFDVKD come from the germline V gene. The CDR3 runs 15 residues. The junction had 3 bases not matched to a gene; V was cut back by 5 bases and J by 1 base. The CDR3 reads CATSGGQENTGELFF. The CDR3, as DNA: TGTGCCACCAGTGGCGGACAGGAGAACACCGGGGAGCTGTTTTTT.

The chain couples TRBV2 to TRBJ1-2; unclear D gene. Trimming took off 3 bases at V and 2 bases at J, with 7 bases between the two ends. Germline-derived CDR1 and CDR2 are SNHLY and FYNNEI. The CDR3 runs 13 residues. As DNA, the CDR3 is TGTGCCAGCAGTGAGTCCGGGAACTATGGCTACACCTTC. It yields the protein CASSESGNYGYTF.

The genes are TRBV27 and TRBJ1-6; possible D gene TRBD1, 5 bases. This CDR3 has 15 residues. Trimming stripped 2 bases from V and 3 bases from J, with 8 bases between. Germline V CDR1 and CDR2: MNHEY, SMNVEV (reference sequence). For the CDR3, the DNA is TGTGCCAGCAGTTTACAGGGATTCTATAATTCACCCCTCCACTTT. This gives the protein CASSLQGFYNSPLHF.

The V and J genes are TRBV19 and TRBJ1-6; the D gene is possibly TRBD1 (5 bases). There are 14 residues in the CDR3. Germline-derived CDR1 and CDR2 are LNHDA and SQIVND (reference sequence). Trimming left V 7 bases short and J 4 bases short, with 11 bases between. CDR3 coding DNA: TGTGCCAGTACGAGACAGCTATATAATTCACCCCTCCACTTT. It encodes CASTRQLYNSPLHF.

The chain uses TRBV15 and TRBJ1-5, with 9 nucleotides matching TRBD1. V lost 4 bases and J lost 2; bases outside the gene matches: 3. There are 15 residues in the CDR3. Germline-derived CDR1 and CDR2 are LNHNV and YYDKDF (reference sequence). The CDR3 is CATSNDRGGNQPQHF. CDR3 DNA sequence: TGTGCCACCAGCAATGACAGGGGGGGCAATCAGCCCCAGCATTTT.

The V and J genes are TRBV3-1 (or the pseudogene TRBV3-2) and TRBJ2-7; 10 nucleotides match TRBD2. CDR1 and CDR2 (germline): LGHDT, YNNKEL (reference sequence). V trimming: 1 base; J trimming: 7 bases; junction bases outside the gene matches: 1. The CDR3 is made up of 13 amino acids. The CDR3 reads CASSQALAGEQYF. CDR3 in DNA: TGTGCCAGCAGCCAAGCACTAGCGGGAGAGCAGTACTTC.

This chain joins TRBV20-1 and TRBJ1-1; a weak D match, TRBD1 (6 bases). The V and J ends lost 3 bases and 4 bases respectively, with 15 bases between them. Germline V gene sequence: CDR1 DFQATT, CDR2 SNEGSKA (reference sequence). The CDR3 runs 14 residues. For the CDR3, the DNA is TGCAGTGCTAGTGGGCCCCGAGGGGGCACTGAAGCTTTCTTT. Encoded protein: CSASGPRGGTEAFF.